This T cell receptor beta chain came from a study of blood T cell repertoires in COVID-19. About the research overall: T cells, B-cell-depleted T cells, or PBMCs provided the cDNA or gDNA that served as material.

This CDR3 region has 16 residues. The data were produced by immunoSEQ multiplex PCR, yet TCRdb's version contains in-frame clones alone and is incomplete. The profile shows over 300,000 clones, 80% to 90% of them singletons. Categorization into cohorts depended on clinical history that participants reported. The genes are TRBV21-1 and TRBJ1-1; the table's TRBD1 call for D was not verified on the DNA. TRBV21-1 is a pseudogene. The sequence came from a man aged 25 to 45 who had recovered from COVID-19. Material: PBMCs or T cells enriched from blood (not recorded which). CDR3 nucleotides: TGTGCCAGCAGCGCTGGAGGGACAGGTTGGAACACTGAAGCTTTCTTT. Amino acids: CASSAGGTGWNTEAFF.